Below are 11 T cell receptor beta chains sequenced from a single sample in a study of spatial heterogeneity in lung cancer. These receptors' antigens are unknown. General study points: Expanded intratumoral alpha and beta TCR counts tracked tumor mutation counts.

Time point indicated: sample taken at primary tumor resection. TCRdb fed the 5' RACE reads into MiXCR, producing one record per CDR3 protein. Of tens of thousands of distinct CDR3 sequences in the sample, roughly 15% were seen once. Sequences were derived from lung tumor tissue, sampled at surgery. The source is a female donor with early-stage non-small cell lung cancer.

At least ten counts were recorded for this clonotype. The chain couples TRBV6-2 or TRBV6-3 to TRBJ2-7, with 9 bases lining up with TRBD2. The CDR3 extends over 13 amino acids. Unmatched junction bases numbered 5, after V lost 6 bases and J lost 5 bases. Germline-derived CDR1 and CDR2 are MNHEY and SVGEGT. In DNA, the CDR3 is TGTGCCAGCAGCCTAGCGGGAACCAACGAGCAGTACTTC. Translating gives CASSLAGTNEQYF.

The chain is built from TRBV27 and TRBJ2-6; no definite D call. Germline assignment: CDR1 MNHEY and CDR2 SMNVEV (reference sequence). The CDR3 covers 14 residues. Trimming pared 5 bases from V and 0 bases from J, leaving 5 bases between. The CDR3 nucleotides are TGTGCCAGCAGTCCCTTCTCTGGGGCCAACGTCCTGACTTTC. Amino acids: CASSPFSGANVLTF.

This clonotype rates as medium-sized. The chain is built from TRBV2 and TRBJ1-5; no reliable D call. This CDR3 is 13 amino acids long. Germline CDR1 SNHLY, CDR2 FYNNEI. V lost 2 bases and J 6 bases, leaving 8 bases between the germline ends. The CDR3 reads CASSEMKGQPQHF. Here the CDR3 DNA reads TGTGCCAGCAGTGAAATGAAGGGTCAGCCCCAGCATTTT. Using reference TRBV2 and TRBJ1-5 for the parts outside the CDR3, the full variable domain is EPEVTQTPSHQVTQMGQEVILRCVPISNHLYFYWYRQILGQKVEFLVSFYNNEISEKSEIFDDQFSVERPDGSNFTLKIRSTKLEDSAMYFCASSEMKGQPQHFGDGTRLSIL.

The rearrangement links TRBV19 to TRBJ2-3; 9 bases line up with TRBD1. The CDR3 covers 16 residues. Germline CDR1 reads LNHDA; CDR2 reads SQIVND (reference sequence). The V and J ends lost 6 bases and 2 bases, in that order; junction bases with no gene match: 9. CDR3 protein: CASSGQGIGITDTQYF. In DNA form, the CDR3 reads TGTGCCAGTAGCGGACAGGGGATCGGGATCACAGATACGCAGTATTTT.

This chain links TRBV6-1 with TRBJ2-6, with a weak D call TRBD1 (6 bases). Germline CDR1 and CDR2: MNHNS and SASEGT. The V end lost 7 bases, the J end lost 4 bases, and 11 bases lay between the germline ends. The CDR3 sequence is 14 residues long. The CDR3: CASIWTVGANVLTF. The DNA of the CDR3 is TGTGCCAGCATTTGGACAGTAGGGGCCAACGTCCTGACTTTC.

The chain links TRBV5-6 to TRBJ2-5; TRBD1 agrees at 11 bases. The CDR3 sequence is 15 residues long. The V gene's germline CDR1 is SGHDT and CDR2 YYEEEE. The ends lost 4 bases at V and 3 bases at J; junction bases unmatched: 5. The CDR3 reads CASSQDRGREETQYF. In DNA, the CDR3 is TGTGCCAGCAGCCAGGACAGGGGGCGCGAAGAGACCCAGTACTTC.

This clonotype was found many times. CDR3 loop: CASSESSLYTQYF. The CDR3 nucleotides read TGTGCCAGCAGTGAGAGCTCCTTGTATACGCAGTATTTT. The chain combines TRBV2 with TRBJ2-3; D is ambiguous. Germline V gene lookup returns CDR1 SNHLY and CDR2 FYNNEI. V was pared by 3 bases and J by 7 bases, with 11 bases between. There are 13 residues in the CDR3.

This clonotype was detected only a few times. J is TRBJ2-1 and V is TRBV7-8; D is perhaps TRBD2 (6 bases). The CDR3 consists of 15 residues. Between the trimmed V and J ends, which lost 1 base and 4 bases, there was a span of 11 bases. Germline V gene lookup returns CDR1 SGHVS and CDR2 FQNEAQ. CDR3 bases: TGTGCCAGCAGCTTAGGCGGGGACGGTTACAATGAGCAGTTCTTC. Protein sequence: CASSLGGDGYNEQFF. Looking up the rest from reference TRBV7-8 and TRBJ2-1 gives the full variable domain: GAGVSQSPRYKVAKRGQDVALRCDPISGHVSLFWYQQALGQGPEFLTYFQNEAQLDKSGLPSDRFFAERPEGSVSTLKIQRTQQEDSAVYLCASSLGGDGYNEQFFGPGTRLTVL.

The V gene is TRBV28, the J gene TRBJ2-1; 11 positions match TRBD2. Germline CDR1 MDHEN, CDR2 SYDVKM. V was clipped by 3 bases and J by 1 base; unmatched bases: 8. CDR3 length: 18 residues. CDR3 sequence reads: CASSFELAGEGSYNEQFF. DNA for the CDR3: TGTGCCAGCAGTTTTGAACTAGCGGGAGAAGGGTCCTACAATGAGCAGTTCTTC.

This clonotype was picked up a small number of times. V is TRBV28 and J is TRBJ2-2, with D maybe TRBD2 (6 bases). Between the trimmed V and J ends, which lost 7 bases and 0 bases, there was a span of 21 bases. CDR1 and CDR2 from the germline V gene are MDHEN and SYDVKM. This CDR3 is built from 18 residues. The CDR3 DNA reads TGTGCCAGCACCCAACCCATCGGGGGAGGTGCGAACACCGGGGAGCTGTTTTTT. Its protein product is CASTQPIGGGANTGELFF.

A remark on this clonotype: A much larger clone lies one base from this, so it may be a read error. The V gene is TRBV20-1, the J gene TRBJ2-3, with 8 bases lining up with TRBD2. From germline, CDR1 is DFQATT and CDR2 SNEGSKA (reference sequence). The CDR3 loop spans 15 amino acids. The CDR3 DNA follows: TGCAGTCCTAGAGTCGGGACTAGAGGCACAGATACGCAGTATTTT. The encoded protein is CSPRVGTRGTDTQYF.